This is a list of T cell receptor beta chains from one sample in a study of neurological immune-mediated disorders. A single record per CDR3 protein comes from TCRdb applying MiXCR to the 5' RACE reads. The data hold roughly 28,000 distinct CDR3 sequences, with less than 15% observed a single time. Sequencing input: PBMCs. The receptors stem from a man aged 55 to 70 in good health. Both conserved end residues are part of each CDR3. Each record gives: V gene, J gene, D gene, clone size, CDR3 DNA, CDR3 protein. The D gene is left open where the match is weak. Expanded clones get a size class; other rows say once, few or many, or leave the size out.

v_gene: TRBV7-3
j_gene: TRBJ2-1
d_gene: -
abundance: -
CDR3nt: TGTGCCAGCAGCTTCGGTCCCGGGGGGCGAGAAGATGAGCAGTTCTTC
CDR3aa: CASSFGPGGREDEQFF

v_gene: TRBV9
j_gene: TRBJ2-1
d_gene: -
abundance: -
CDR3nt: TGTGCCAGCAGCCGTACTAGCAGGGGGGCAAATAAAGGTAATGAGCAGTTCTTC
CDR3aa: CASSRTSRGANKGNEQFF

v_gene: TRBV7-9
j_gene: TRBJ1-3
d_gene: TRBD1
abundance: many
CDR3nt: TGTGCCAGCAGCTCCAGGGGGCACTCTGGAAACACCATATATTTT
CDR3aa: CASSSRGHSGNTIYF

v_gene: TRBV29-1
j_gene: TRBJ1-1
d_gene: -
abundance: many
CDR3nt: TGCAGCGTTTTGATGGGTGCAGGGACTGAAGCTTTCTTT
CDR3aa: CSVLMGAGTEAFF

v_gene: TRBV6-1
j_gene: TRBJ2-7
d_gene: -
abundance: few
CDR3nt: TGTGCCAGCAGGGACCCCACTGGGGAGCAGTACTTC
CDR3aa: CASRDPTGEQYF

v_gene: TRBV29-1
j_gene: TRBJ2-7
d_gene: TRBD2
abundance: few
CDR3nt: TGCAGTCACTCGTACCCCTCACTAGCGGGAGTTTACGAGCAGTACTTC
CDR3aa: CSHSYPSLAGVYEQYF

v_gene: TRBV18
j_gene: TRBJ1-2
d_gene: -
abundance: many
CDR3nt: TGTGCCAGCTCACCACAGGGTGATCTGTCTGGCTACACCTTC
CDR3aa: CASSPQGDLSGYTF

v_gene: TRBV5-4
j_gene: TRBJ1-1
d_gene: TRBD1
abundance: -
CDR3nt: TGTGCCAGCCTGACAGGGCGGGATGGTGAAGCTTTCTTT
CDR3aa: CASLTGRDGEAFF

v_gene: TRBV6-5
j_gene: TRBJ1-4
d_gene: -
abundance: many
CDR3nt: TGTGCCAGCAGTTATTCGGGCGGGAGGGAAAAACTGTTTTTT
CDR3aa: CASSYSGGREKLFF

v_gene: TRBV5-1
j_gene: TRBJ2-6
d_gene: -
abundance: many
CDR3nt: TGCGCCAGCAGCTCACGAAACAGGCGGGGATCTGGGGCCAACGTCCTGACTTTC
CDR3aa: CASSSRNRRGSGANVLTF

v_gene: TRBV7-6
j_gene: TRBJ2-7
d_gene: -
abundance: many
CDR3nt: TGTGCCAGCAGCTCAGGGGAAACCTACGAGCAGTACTTC
CDR3aa: CASSSGETYEQYF

v_gene: TRBV27
j_gene: TRBJ1-1
d_gene: -
abundance: many
CDR3nt: TGTGCCAGCCGCCGGGGGTTGATCACTGAAGCTTTCTTT
CDR3aa: CASRRGLITEAFF

v_gene: TRBV7-6
j_gene: TRBJ2-7
d_gene: -
abundance: many
CDR3nt: TGTGCCAGCAGCTTAGGGGCGGGAAGCTACGAGCAGTACTTC
CDR3aa: CASSLGAGSYEQYF

v_gene: TRBV5-1
j_gene: TRBJ2-1
d_gene: TRBD2
abundance: many
CDR3nt: TGCGCCAGCAGCTTGGGGACTAGCGGGGGATGGAATGAGCAGTTCTTC
CDR3aa: CASSLGTSGGWNEQFF

v_gene: TRBV20-1
j_gene: TRBJ2-7
d_gene: -
abundance: -
CDR3nt: TGCAGTGCTAGAGGGGGGAGGTCCCGCTACGAGCAGTACTTC
CDR3aa: CSARGGRSRYEQYF

v_gene: TRBV7-2
j_gene: TRBJ2-7
d_gene: TRBD2
abundance: many
CDR3nt: TGTGCCAGCAGCTTAGACGGGAGGGCCGTCCACGAGCAGTACTTC
CDR3aa: CASSLDGRAVHEQYF

v_gene: TRBV12-3/TRBV12-4
j_gene: TRBJ2-5
d_gene: -
abundance: many
CDR3nt: TGTGCCAGCAGTTTACTAGGGGTCCAAGAGACCCAGTACTTC
CDR3aa: CASSLLGVQETQYF

v_gene: TRBV6-5
j_gene: TRBJ2-5
d_gene: -
abundance: many
CDR3nt: TGTGCCAGCAGTTACCGGGTCCGCCAAGAGACCCAGTACTTC
CDR3aa: CASSYRVRQETQYF

v_gene: TRBV12-3/TRBV12-4
j_gene: TRBJ1-5
d_gene: -
abundance: many
CDR3nt: TGTGCCAGCAGTTTTACTAACCTTCAGCCCCAGCATTTT
CDR3aa: CASSFTNLQPQHF

v_gene: TRBV28
j_gene: TRBJ2-4
d_gene: -
abundance: many
CDR3nt: TGTGCCAGCAGTTTGTCTGGGGGAGGAGTAGCCAAAAACATTCAGTACTTC
CDR3aa: CASSLSGGGVAKNIQYF

v_gene: TRBV18
j_gene: TRBJ1-4
d_gene: -
abundance: many
CDR3nt: TGTGCCAGCTCAGAGTCGCGGGGACTCGAACTGTTTTTT
CDR3aa: CASSESRGLELFF

v_gene: TRBV7-6
j_gene: TRBJ2-2
d_gene: -
abundance: many
CDR3nt: TGTGCCAGCAGCCCCCCGAGGGCCGGGGAGCTGTTTTTT
CDR3aa: CASSPPRAGELFF

v_gene: TRBV4-1
j_gene: TRBJ2-4
d_gene: -
abundance: many
CDR3nt: TGCGCCAGCAGCCAAGAATCCACGGCACCAGCAAAAACATTTCAGTACTTC
CDR3aa: CASSQESTAPAKTFQYF

v_gene: TRBV7-9
j_gene: TRBJ2-2
d_gene: TRBD2
abundance: many
CDR3nt: TGTGCCAGCAGTTCGGGGACTAGCGGGAACACCGGGGAGCTGTTTTTT
CDR3aa: CASSSGTSGNTGELFF

v_gene: TRBV29-1
j_gene: TRBJ2-5
d_gene: TRBD1
abundance: many
CDR3nt: TGCAGCGTCTCCAGAGGGGGCGGTAAGGGGACCCAGTACTTC
CDR3aa: CSVSRGGGKGTQYF

v_gene: TRBV5-1
j_gene: TRBJ1-1
d_gene: TRBD1
abundance: medium-sized
CDR3nt: TGCGCCAGCAGCTTGGGACAGGGATGGGACACTGAAGCTTTCTTT
CDR3aa: CASSLGQGWDTEAFF

v_gene: TRBV10-3
j_gene: TRBJ2-7
d_gene: -
abundance: many
CDR3nt: TGTGCCATCAGTGGGGCAGGGCCGGTAGAGCAGTACTTC
CDR3aa: CAISGAGPVEQYF

v_gene: TRBV6-6
j_gene: TRBJ2-1
d_gene: -
abundance: few
CDR3nt: TGTGCCAGCAGTTACTCGGGGCCAATACGAAATGAGCAGTTCTTC
CDR3aa: CASSYSGPIRNEQFF

v_gene: TRBV2
j_gene: TRBJ2-1
d_gene: -
abundance: many
CDR3nt: TGTGCCAGCACGTTGGAGGGGTCGAGGGGTGAGCAGTTCTTC
CDR3aa: CASTLEGSRGEQFF

v_gene: TRBV10-2
j_gene: TRBJ2-7
d_gene: -
abundance: many
CDR3nt: TGCGCCAGCAAACAGGGGAGGTCATACGAGCAGTACTTC
CDR3aa: CASKQGRSYEQYF

v_gene: TRBV5-6
j_gene: TRBJ1-3
d_gene: -
abundance: many
CDR3nt: TGTGCCAGCAGCTTACCCGCCGACAGCTCTGGAAACACCATATATTTT
CDR3aa: CASSLPADSSGNTIYF

v_gene: TRBV12-3/TRBV12-4
j_gene: TRBJ1-5
d_gene: -
abundance: many
CDR3nt: TGTGCCAGCAGTTTAGAATGGGGCCCCAGGGCCCAGCATTTT
CDR3aa: CASSLEWGPRAQHF

v_gene: TRBV6-2/TRBV6-3
j_gene: TRBJ1-1
d_gene: TRBD1
abundance: many
CDR3nt: TGTGCCAGCAGTTACTCGACCCAGGGGGTGAGGAAAGCTTTCTTT
CDR3aa: CASSYSTQGVRKAFF

v_gene: TRBV21-1
j_gene: TRBJ2-5
d_gene: -
abundance: many
CDR3nt: TGTGCCAGCAGCAAAACAGAGCGGGGGGGCCTCGATGAGACCCAGTACTTC
CDR3aa: CASSKTERGGLDETQYF

v_gene: TRBV6-2/TRBV6-3
j_gene: TRBJ2-3
d_gene: -
abundance: many
CDR3nt: TGTGCCAGCAGTTTAGGACCCGGCGTTTCAGATACGCAGTATTTT
CDR3aa: CASSLGPGVSDTQYF

v_gene: TRBV29-1
j_gene: TRBJ2-7
d_gene: TRBD2
abundance: few
CDR3nt: TGCAGCGTTGTACTAGCGCCCTCCTACGAGCAGTACTTC
CDR3aa: CSVVLAPSYEQYF

v_gene: TRBV9
j_gene: TRBJ1-1
d_gene: -
abundance: many
CDR3nt: TGTGCCAGCAGCGCTCTCACAGGCTTCGATGCTTTCTTT
CDR3aa: CASSALTGFDAFF

v_gene: TRBV4-1
j_gene: TRBJ2-5
d_gene: TRBD2
abundance: -
CDR3nt: TGCGCCAGCAGCCAAGGACTAGCGGGGGGCCGGTACCAAGAGACCCAGTACTTC
CDR3aa: CASSQGLAGGRYQETQYF

v_gene: TRBV6-2/TRBV6-3
j_gene: TRBJ2-3
d_gene: TRBD2
abundance: many
CDR3nt: TGTGCCAGCAGCTCCCGGGGGCTACTAGCGGGAGTGACAGATACGCAGTATTTT
CDR3aa: CASSSRGLLAGVTDTQYF

v_gene: TRBV28
j_gene: TRBJ2-7
d_gene: -
abundance: -
CDR3nt: TGTGCCAGCAGTTTTTCATCTCCCTACGAGCAGTACTTC
CDR3aa: CASSFSSPYEQYF

v_gene: TRBV2
j_gene: TRBJ2-2
d_gene: -
abundance: -
CDR3nt: TGTGCCAGCAGGGTCTCCGGGGAGCTGTTTTTT
CDR3aa: CASRVSGELFF

v_gene: TRBV7-3
j_gene: TRBJ2-1
d_gene: TRBD1
abundance: many
CDR3nt: TGTGCCAGCAGCTCCGACAGGGGCTCCTACAATGAGCAGTTCTTC
CDR3aa: CASSSDRGSYNEQFF

v_gene: TRBV20-1
j_gene: TRBJ2-5
d_gene: TRBD2
abundance: many
CDR3nt: TGCAGTGCTTCTCGTGTAGCGGGAGGGGAGATCCAGTACTTC
CDR3aa: CSASRVAGGEIQYF

v_gene: TRBV5-1
j_gene: TRBJ2-3
d_gene: TRBD1
abundance: many
CDR3nt: TGCGCCAGCAGCTTGGTAACAGGGGGCTTCGCAGATACGCAGTATTTT
CDR3aa: CASSLVTGGFADTQYF

v_gene: TRBV5-1
j_gene: TRBJ2-7
d_gene: TRBD1
abundance: medium-sized
CDR3nt: TGCGCCAGCAGCTTGGACACAGGGGGCTTCTCCTACGAGCAGTACTTC
CDR3aa: CASSLDTGGFSYEQYF

v_gene: TRBV15
j_gene: TRBJ1-1
d_gene: -
abundance: many
CDR3nt: TGTGCCACCACCCTACTCGTCGGCGGCACTGAAGCTTTCTTT
CDR3aa: CATTLLVGGTEAFF

v_gene: TRBV7-2
j_gene: TRBJ2-7
d_gene: -
abundance: -
CDR3nt: TGTGCCAGCAGCTCTACCACCGGGACGTTCATCGAGCAGTACTTC
CDR3aa: CASSSTTGTFIEQYF

v_gene: TRBV5-1
j_gene: TRBJ2-1
d_gene: -
abundance: many
CDR3nt: TGCGCCAGCGGTCGTGGCTCCTACAATGAGCAGTTCTTC
CDR3aa: CASGRGSYNEQFF

v_gene: TRBV5-6
j_gene: TRBJ1-6
d_gene: -
abundance: many
CDR3nt: TGTGCCAGCAGGCAGATACAGGGATATAATTCACCCCTCCACTTT
CDR3aa: CASRQIQGYNSPLHF

v_gene: TRBV7-8
j_gene: TRBJ2-1
d_gene: TRBD2
abundance: medium-sized
CDR3nt: TGTGCCAGCAGCTTAACCGGGGGGGGGAACAATGAGCAGTTCTTC
CDR3aa: CASSLTGGGNNEQFF

v_gene: TRBV6-2/TRBV6-3
j_gene: TRBJ1-1
d_gene: -
abundance: -
CDR3nt: TGTGCCAGCAGTTATGGGACGAGTCCCGTCCCTGAAGCTTTCTTT
CDR3aa: CASSYGTSPVPEAFF

v_gene: TRBV9
j_gene: TRBJ1-3
d_gene: -
abundance: many
CDR3nt: TGTGCCAGCAGCCCACAGGGTTATGGAAACACCATATATTTT
CDR3aa: CASSPQGYGNTIYF

v_gene: TRBV7-6
j_gene: TRBJ2-7
d_gene: -
abundance: many
CDR3nt: TGTGCCAGCAGCTTATCCACCCCGGACTACGAGCAGTACTTC
CDR3aa: CASSLSTPDYEQYF

v_gene: TRBV24-1
j_gene: TRBJ2-1
d_gene: -
abundance: many
CDR3nt: TGTGCCACCAGTCGGACAGACTATACCTACAATGAGCAGTTCTTC
CDR3aa: CATSRTDYTYNEQFF

v_gene: TRBV15
j_gene: TRBJ2-5
d_gene: TRBD1
abundance: many
CDR3nt: TGTGCCACCAGCAGGGGATTACCGGGACAGGGGCGAGAGACCCAGTACTTC
CDR3aa: CATSRGLPGQGRETQYF

v_gene: TRBV4-3
j_gene: TRBJ2-1
d_gene: -
abundance: many
CDR3nt: TGCGCCAGCAGCCAAGCCCCCCCAGGGGACAATGAGCAGTTCTTC
CDR3aa: CASSQAPPGDNEQFF

v_gene: TRBV28
j_gene: TRBJ2-5
d_gene: -
abundance: many
CDR3nt: TGTGCCAGCAGTTTTAGTTGGTCGGAGACCCAGTACTTC
CDR3aa: CASSFSWSETQYF